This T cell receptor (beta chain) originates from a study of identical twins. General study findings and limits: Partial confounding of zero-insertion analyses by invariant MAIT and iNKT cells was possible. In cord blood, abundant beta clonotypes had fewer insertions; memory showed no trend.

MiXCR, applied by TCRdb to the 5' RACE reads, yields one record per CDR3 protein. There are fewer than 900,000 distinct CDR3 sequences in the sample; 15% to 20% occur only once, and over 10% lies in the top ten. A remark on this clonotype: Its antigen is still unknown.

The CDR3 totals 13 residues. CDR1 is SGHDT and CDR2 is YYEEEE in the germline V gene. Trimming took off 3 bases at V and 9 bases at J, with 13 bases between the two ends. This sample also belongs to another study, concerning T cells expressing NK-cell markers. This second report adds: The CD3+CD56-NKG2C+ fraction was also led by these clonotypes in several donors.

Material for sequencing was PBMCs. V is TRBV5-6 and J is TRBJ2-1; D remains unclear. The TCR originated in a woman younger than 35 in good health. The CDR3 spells CASSSRKWVEQFF. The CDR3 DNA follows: TGTGCCAGCAGCTCCCGGAAATGGGTTGAGCAGTTCTTC. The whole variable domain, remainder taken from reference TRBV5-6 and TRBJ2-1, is DAGVTQSPTHLIKTRGQQVTLRCSPKSGHDTVSWYQQALGQGPQFIFQYYEEEERQRGNFPDRFSGHQFPNYSSELNVNALLLGDSALYLCASSSRKWVEQFFGPGTRLTVL.